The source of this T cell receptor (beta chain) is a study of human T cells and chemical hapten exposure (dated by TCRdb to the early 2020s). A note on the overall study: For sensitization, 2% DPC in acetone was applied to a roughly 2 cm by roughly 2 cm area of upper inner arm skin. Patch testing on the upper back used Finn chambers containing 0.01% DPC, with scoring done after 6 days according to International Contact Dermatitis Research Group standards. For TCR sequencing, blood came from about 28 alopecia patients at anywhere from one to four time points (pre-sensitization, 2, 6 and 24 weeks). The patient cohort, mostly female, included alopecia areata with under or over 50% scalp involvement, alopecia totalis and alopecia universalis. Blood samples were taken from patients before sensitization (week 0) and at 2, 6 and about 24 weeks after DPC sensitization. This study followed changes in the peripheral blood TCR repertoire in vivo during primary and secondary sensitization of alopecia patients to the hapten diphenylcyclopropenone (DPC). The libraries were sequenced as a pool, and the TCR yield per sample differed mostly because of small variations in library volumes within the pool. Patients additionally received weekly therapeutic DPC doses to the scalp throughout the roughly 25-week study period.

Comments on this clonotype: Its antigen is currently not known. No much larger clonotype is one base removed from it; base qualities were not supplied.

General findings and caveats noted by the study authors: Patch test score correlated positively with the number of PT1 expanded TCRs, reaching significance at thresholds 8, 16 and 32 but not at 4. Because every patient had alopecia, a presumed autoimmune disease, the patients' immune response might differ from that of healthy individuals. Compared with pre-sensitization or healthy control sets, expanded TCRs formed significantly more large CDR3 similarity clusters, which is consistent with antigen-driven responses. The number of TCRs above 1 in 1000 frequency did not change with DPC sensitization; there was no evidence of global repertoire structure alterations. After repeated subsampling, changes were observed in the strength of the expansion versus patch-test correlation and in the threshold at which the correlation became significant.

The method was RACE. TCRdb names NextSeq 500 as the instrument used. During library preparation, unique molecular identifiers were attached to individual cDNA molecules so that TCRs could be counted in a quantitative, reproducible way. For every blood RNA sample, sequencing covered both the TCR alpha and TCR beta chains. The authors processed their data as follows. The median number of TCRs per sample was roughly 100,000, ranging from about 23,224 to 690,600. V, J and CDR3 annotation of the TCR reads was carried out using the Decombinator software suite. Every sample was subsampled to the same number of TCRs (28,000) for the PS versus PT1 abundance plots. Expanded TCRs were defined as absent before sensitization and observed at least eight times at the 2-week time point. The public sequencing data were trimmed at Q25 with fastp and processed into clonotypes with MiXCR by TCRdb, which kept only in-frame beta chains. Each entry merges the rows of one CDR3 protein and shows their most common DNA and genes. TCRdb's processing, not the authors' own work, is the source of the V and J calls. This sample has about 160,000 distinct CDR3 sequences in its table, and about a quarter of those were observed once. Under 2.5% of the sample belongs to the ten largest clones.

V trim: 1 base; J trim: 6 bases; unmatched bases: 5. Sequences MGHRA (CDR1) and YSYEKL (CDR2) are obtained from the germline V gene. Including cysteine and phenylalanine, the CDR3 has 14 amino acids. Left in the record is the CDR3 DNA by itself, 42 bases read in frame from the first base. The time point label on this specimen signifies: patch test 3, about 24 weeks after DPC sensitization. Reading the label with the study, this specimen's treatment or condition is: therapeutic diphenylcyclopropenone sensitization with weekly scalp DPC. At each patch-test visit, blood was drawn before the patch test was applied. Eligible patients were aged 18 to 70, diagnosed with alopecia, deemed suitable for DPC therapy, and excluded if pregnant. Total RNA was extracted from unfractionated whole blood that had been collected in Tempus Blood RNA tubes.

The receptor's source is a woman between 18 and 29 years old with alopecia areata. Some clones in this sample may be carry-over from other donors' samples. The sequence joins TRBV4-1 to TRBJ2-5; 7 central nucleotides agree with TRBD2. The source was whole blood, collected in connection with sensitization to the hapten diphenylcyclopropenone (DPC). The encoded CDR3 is CASSQVGLPKTQYF. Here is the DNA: TGCGCCAGCAGCCAAGTGGGACTACCTAAGACCCAGTACTTC.